Reported below is one TCR beta chain. The data originate from a study of PD-L1 blockade in urothelial cancer. Whole-study context: Analysis of the blood was performed 3 weeks (second dose) and 6 weeks after treatment start.

V dropped 2 bases and J dropped 1; count of bases not matched to a gene: 7. The CDR3 covers 17 residues. The germline gives CDR1 SGHDN, CDR2 FVKESK. Data came from immunoSEQ multiplex PCR; TCRdb stores just in-frame clones and leaves some out. Of 43,000 or so clones listed, 70% to 90% were seen once; the top ten hold 15% to 20%. Noted time point: pretreatment peripheral blood. Sequencing used PBMCs, obtained around atezolizumab (anti-PD-L1) treatment. This receptor was obtained from a man in his sixties with urothelial cancer. The V and J genes are TRBV14 and TRBJ2-1; TRBD1 matches at 8 bases. The DNA for the CDR3 is TGTGCCAGCAGCCAATTCAGGGGGCGCGAGTCCTACAATGAGCAGTTCTTC. It specifies CASSQFRGRESYNEQFF. Supplemented by reference TRBV14 and TRBJ2-1, the full variable domain reads EAGVTQFPSHSVIEKGQTVTLRCDPISGHDNLYWYRRVMGKEIKFLLHFVKESKQDESGMPNNRFLAERTGGTYSTLKVQPAELEDSGVYFCASSQFRGRESYNEQFFGPGTRLTVL.